This T cell receptor (beta chain) derives from a study of control samples from healthy donors and cancer patients (dated by TCRdb to 2020 to 2021). Worth noting for this clone: The target of this receptor is not known. The sample holds no much larger clone one base away, and base qualities are not on file.

CDR1 is given as ENHRY and CDR2 as SYGVKD, both from the germline V gene. The CDR3 runs 14 residues from the cysteine to the phenylalanine. Only the CDR3 portion is preserved as DNA: 42 bases, with reading frame beginning at the first base. Trimming leaves V shorter by 7 bases and J shorter by 8 bases, with the junction holding 13 bases beyond the gene matches. Preparation of the library involved the immunoSEQ multiplex PCR assay. TCRdb took this table from immuneACCESS and kept in-frame rearrangements with V and J called. Such tables lack part of the clones; where checked against another copy, unresolved V genes explain under half of the gap, and the rest is unexplained. Within this sample are 180,000 or so clones, with 80% to 95% of them counted one time only. The ten largest clones represent about 4% of the sample.

Sequencing was done on a sample of blood. The clonotype comes from a woman aged 55 to 70 in good health. This receptor chain uses TRBV10-3 and TRBJ1-2, with TRBD1 identical over 7 junction bases. The DNA sequence is TGTGCCATCACGGGACAGCCGGATTCCAAAGGCTACACCTTC. Its amino acids are CAITGQPDSKGYTF.